A selection of T cell receptor beta chains follows, all from one sample in a study of cytomegalovirus exposure and HLA in healthy donors. Profiled with immunoSEQ multiplex PCR; TCRdb holds only in-frame clones, not every one. The repertoire has about 180,000 clones, over 80% of them found once; the top ten carry around 1.4%. Sequencing was done on a sample of PBMCs. The receptor set was obtained from a girl aged 5-17 years in good health and CMV-seropositive. CDR3s include the opening cysteine and the closing phenylalanine or tryptophan. Fields, in order: V gene, J gene, D gene, clone size, CDR3 DNA, CDR3 protein. A D gene is named only where the DNA matches it firmly. A clone size is listed for some rows: how often the clone was seen (once, few, many), or a class if it is expanded.

>TRBV13|TRBJ2-5|TRBD2|few
TGTGCCAGCAAAGGAGGCGGGAGTGCGGTCGAAGAGACCCAGTACTTC
CASKGGGSAVEETQYF
>TRBV6-1|TRBJ2-3|-|-
TGTGCCAGCAGTGAATCACACCGGGGTACTAGCACAGATACGCAGTATTTT
CASSESHRGTSTDTQYF
>TRBV5-6|TRBJ2-5|-|-
TGTGCCAGCAGCTTGGTTGGCCTTCCGAAAGAGACCCAGTACTTC
CASSLVGLPKETQYF
>TRBV19|TRBJ1-5|-|few
TGTGCCAGTAAGGGGCAGCGGGGGCAGCCCCAGCATTTT
CASKGQRGQPQHF
>TRBV7-6|TRBJ2-2|TRBD2|-
TGTGCCAGCAGCCAAAGGACTAGCCCTTACACCGGGGAGCTGTTTTTT
CASSQRTSPYTGELFF
>TRBV19|TRBJ2-6|-|-
TGTGCCACCAGGGTAATCTGGTCTGGGGCCAACGTCCTGACTTTC
CATRVIWSGANVLTF
>TRBV7-7|TRBJ2-7|TRBD2|-
TGTGCCAGCAGCTTAGCTAGCGGGAGCTCCTACGAGCAGTACTTC
CASSLASGSSYEQYF
>TRBV10-1|TRBJ2-1|-|-
TGCGCCAGCAGTGAGCCTACCGACAATGAGCAGTTCTTC
CASSEPTDNEQFF
>TRBV4-1|TRBJ2-1|-|once
TGCGCCAGCAGCCAAGAGCGACTAGGCCGTGAGCAGTTCTTC
CASSQERLGREQFF
>TRBV30|TRBJ2-1|-|-
TGTGCCTGGAGTTTAAACAGCGGGCTCTACAATGAGCAGTTCTTC
CAWSLNSGLYNEQFF
>TRBV9|TRBJ1-2|-|-
TGTGCCAGCAGCGTCGATGGGACAAACATGGGAGGCTACACCTTC
CASSVDGTNMGGYTF
>TRBV2|TRBJ2-3|-|-
TGTGCCAGCAGTGAAGCGACAGGACGAGGGGATACGCAGTATTTT
CASSEATGRGDTQYF
>TRBV9|TRBJ1-1|-|-
TGTGCCAGCAGCGTAGAGGGGACAAACTACTTTGAAGCTTTCTTT
CASSVEGTNYFEAFF
>TRBV29-1|TRBJ2-5|TRBD1|few
TGCAGCGTTGGACACAGGGGTACGCCGAAAGTTACCCAGTACTTC
CSVGHRGTPKVTQYF
>TRBV2|TRBJ2-7|-|-
TGTGCCAGCAGTGATACAGTCATACTCTACGAGCAGTACTTC
CASSDTVILYEQYF
>TRBV18|TRBJ2-7|-|-
TGTGCCAGCTCACTTCCCAGGACCGGGCCGGGGAACGAGCAGTACTTC
CASSLPRTGPGNEQYF
>TRBV11-2|TRBJ2-1|-|once
TGTGCCAGCAGCATAACTAGCCATCTCGGTAATGAGCAGTTCTTC
CASSITSHLGNEQFF
>TRBV15|TRBJ2-1|TRBD2|-
TGTGCCACCAGCAGTCGGCGGGGGGCCTCCTACAATGAGCAGTTCTTC
CATSSRRGASYNEQFF
>TRBV6-5|TRBJ1-1|-|-
TGTGCCAGCAGTTACGAAGGGGCCTACTGGGCTGAAGCTTTCTTT
CASSYEGAYWAEAFF
>TRBV2|TRBJ1-1|-|-
TGTGCCAGCAGTTCAACTCCGAACACTGAAGCTTTCTTT
CASSSTPNTEAFF
>TRBV28|TRBJ1-5|TRBD1|-
TGTGCCAATGCTGGACAGGGTCCCGACGGGCCCCAGCATTTT
CANAGQGPDGPQHF
>TRBV10-1|TRBJ2-2|-|-
TGCGCCAGCAGTGAGTCCCGAACTAGGGGGGAGCTGTTTTTT
CASSESRTRGELFF
>TRBV4-1|TRBJ2-4|-|-
TGCGCCAGCAGCCAAGATATGGGGCCCAGTATTCAGTACTTC
CASSQDMGPSIQYF